The 6 T cell receptor beta chains in this list originate from one sample, sequenced in a study of T cells in Graves' hyperthyroidism and ophthalmopathy. It was RNA transcripts that yielded the amplified TCR beta CDR3 regions. HTBI primers were employed in a first-round RT-PCR of the TCR CDR3. From the multiplex PCR reads, TCRdb called clonotypes with MiXCR, one entry per CDR3 protein. Among more than 300,000 distinct CDR3 sequences, around 20% were seen once, and the ten largest hold 35% to 50%. The sample comprised blood. These receptor sequences come from a man aged 18 to 30 with Graves' ophthalmopathy.

This clonotype was observed a handful of times. J is TRBJ1-2 and V is TRBV6-1; 8 bases map to TRBD1. The length of the CDR3 is 17 residues. Germline trimming cut 6 bases from V and 5 bases from J; bases unmatched to any gene: 17. CDR1 is MNHNS and CDR2 is SASEGT in the germline V gene. The CDR3 nucleotides are TGTGCCAGCAGACCCACGGACAGGGCCCTCACTACTTATGGCTACACCTTC. This translates into CASRPTDRALTTYGYTF.

This sequence joins TRBV7-3 and TRBJ2-1, with D unclear. Per the germline V gene, CDR1 is SGHTA and CDR2 is FQGTGA. The CDR3 contains 13 residues. V lost 2 bases to trimming and J lost 8 bases, with 10 bases between them. The CDR3 coding sequence is TGTGCCAGCAGCTTACTTGGGCCGGATGAGCAGTTCTTC. As protein: CASSLLGPDEQFF.

The rearrangement uses TRBV12-3 or TRBV12-4 and TRBJ2-5; 12 nucleotides align to TRBD2. The V segment lost 6 bases and the J segment 2 bases; nucleotides outside the gene matches: 4. The CDR3 covers 15 residues. In DNA, the CDR3 is TGTGCCAGCAGCTGGACTAGCGGGGCACAAGAGACCCAGTACTTC. Encoded protein: CASSWTSGAQETQYF.

This clonotype has ten or more counts. V and J are TRBV4-2 and TRBJ2-3; 13 bases align to TRBD2. After removal of 5 bases from V and 5 bases from J, the junction contained 7 bases not matched to a gene. Looked up from germline, CDR1 is LGHNA and CDR2 is YNFKEQ. This CDR3 spans 16 amino acids. This CDR3 is CASSNGLAGDVDTQYF. The CDR3 DNA follows: TGTGCCAGCAGCAACGGACTAGCGGGGGATGTAGATACGCAGTATTTT.

The chain joins TRBV6-1 to TRBJ2-1, with 9 bases identical to TRBD1. J gave up 6 bases and V 7 bases, and 10 bases lay outside the gene matches. Germline V gene lookup returns CDR1 MNHNS and CDR2 SASEGT. This CDR3 has 15 amino acids. DNA for the CDR3: TGTGCCAGCAACGCCGGGACAGGGTTGCGCAATGAGCAGTTCTTC. It is translated as CASNAGTGLRNEQFF.

On this clonotype: The junction and the germline gene differ at one end; a read error may be behind it. The V gene is TRBV6-5, the J gene TRBJ1-2; 7 nucleotides align to TRBD1. CDR1 and CDR2 from the germline V gene are MNHEY and SVGAGI. The CDR3 consists of 17 residues. The CDR3 region is CASSYRGMTGLNYSYTF. The CDR3 DNA reads as TGTGCCAGCAGTTACAGGGGAATGACAGGGCTAAACTATAGCTACACCTTC.